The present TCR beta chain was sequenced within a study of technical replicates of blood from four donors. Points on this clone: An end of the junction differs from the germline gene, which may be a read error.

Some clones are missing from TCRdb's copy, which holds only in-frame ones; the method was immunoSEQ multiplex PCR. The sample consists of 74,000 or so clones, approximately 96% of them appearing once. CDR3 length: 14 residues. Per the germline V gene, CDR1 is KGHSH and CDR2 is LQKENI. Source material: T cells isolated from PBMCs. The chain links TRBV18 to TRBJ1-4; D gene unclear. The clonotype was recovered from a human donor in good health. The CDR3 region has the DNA TGTGCCAGCTTACCAGAGGGATCTAATGAAAAACTGTTTTTT. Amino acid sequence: CASLPEGSNEKLFF.